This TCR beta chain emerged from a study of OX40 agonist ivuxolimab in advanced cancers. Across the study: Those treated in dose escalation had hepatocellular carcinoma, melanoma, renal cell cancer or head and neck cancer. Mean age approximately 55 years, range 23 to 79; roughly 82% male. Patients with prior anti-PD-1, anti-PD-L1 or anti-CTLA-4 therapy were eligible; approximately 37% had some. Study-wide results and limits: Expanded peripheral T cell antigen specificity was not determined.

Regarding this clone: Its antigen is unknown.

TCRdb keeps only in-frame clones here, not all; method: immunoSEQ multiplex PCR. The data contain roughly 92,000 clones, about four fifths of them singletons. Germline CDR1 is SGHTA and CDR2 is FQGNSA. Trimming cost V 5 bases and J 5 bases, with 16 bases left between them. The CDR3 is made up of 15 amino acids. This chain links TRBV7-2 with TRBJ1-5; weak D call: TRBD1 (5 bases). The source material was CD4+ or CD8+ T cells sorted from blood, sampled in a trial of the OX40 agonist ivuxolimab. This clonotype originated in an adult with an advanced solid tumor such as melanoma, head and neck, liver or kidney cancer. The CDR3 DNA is TGTGCCAGCAGCCCACCAGGGACGCGGGATCAGCCCCAGCATTTT. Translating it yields CASSPPGTRDQPQHF.